This is a list of T cell receptor beta chains from one sample in a study of blood T cell repertoires in COVID-19. Repertoires were generated with immunoSEQ multiplex PCR, while TCRdb's copy carries only in-frame clones and drops some. Of approximately 90,000 clones in the sample, 80% to 90% were seen once. Material for sequencing was peripheral blood. The receptor set was obtained from a human donor in a cohort sampled during active COVID-19. Both conserved end residues are part of each CDR3. The D gene is left open where the match is weak. Expanded clones get a size class; other rows say once, few or many, or leave the size out.

clone_size | d_call | j_call | v_call | cdr3_aa | cdr3_nt
. | TRBD2 | TRBJ2-1 | TRBV5-6 | CASSLAGVRNEQFF | TGTGCCAGCAGCCTGGCGGGGGTGCGGAATGAGCAGTTCTTC
once | TRBD2 | TRBJ2-1 | TRBV5-6 | CASSGTSPYEQFF | TGTGCCAGCAGCGGGACTAGTCCCTATGAGCAGTTCTTC
. | TRBD1 | TRBJ1-2 | TRBV2 | CASRFVGQGRTGYTF | TGTGCCAGCAGGTTTGTTGGACAGGGTAGGACTGGCTACACCTTC
. | TRBD1 | TRBJ1-1 | TRBV5-6 | CASSLVGTGLFAFF | TGTGCCAGCAGCTTGGTCGGGACAGGGTTGTTTGCTTTCTTT
. | TRBD1 | TRBJ2-7 | TRBV5-4 | CASSWGQGGAYEQYF | TGTGCCAGCAGCTGGGGACAGGGCGGCGCCTACGAGCAGTACTTC
. | . | TRBJ1-1 | TRBV4-1 | CASSQNRQGGTEAFF | TGCGCCAGCAGCCAAAACCGGCAGGGTGGCACTGAAGCTTTCTTT
. | TRBD1 | TRBJ2-1 | TRBV5-1 | CASSSTGAASEQFF | TGCGCCAGCAGCTCCACAGGGGCGGCCAGTGAGCAGTTCTTC
. | TRBD2 | TRBJ2-2 | TRBV10-2 | CATRHSIAGSNTGELFF | TGCGCCACCCGACACTCCATAGCGGGGTCGAACACCGGGGAGCTGTTTTTT
. | . | TRBJ1-4 | TRBV5-1 | CASPALGQGIKLFF | TGCGCCAGTCCCGCTTTGGGTCAGGGAATCAAACTGTTTTTT
. | . | TRBJ1-2 | TRBV6-5 | CASSYIGGSGGGYTF | TGTGCCAGCAGTTACATAGGAGGGAGTGGGGGTGGCTACACCTTC
. | TRBD1 | TRBJ1-5 | TRBV6-5 | CASSPDRAGNQPQHF | TGTGCCAGCAGTCCGGACAGGGCTGGCAATCAGCCCCAGCATTTT
. | TRBD1 | TRBJ1-1 | TRBV6-5 | CASRPGQGLNTEAFF | TGTGCCAGCAGGCCGGGACAGGGGCTGAACACTGAAGCTTTCTTT
. | . | TRBJ2-5 | TRBV9 | CASSWGEETQYF | TGTGCCAGCAGCTGGGGCGAAGAGACCCAGTACTTC
. | TRBD1 | TRBJ1-4 | TRBV5-4 | CASSPQGAANEKLFF | TGTGCCAGCAGTCCGCAGGGGGCGGCTAATGAAAAACTGTTTTTT
. | . | TRBJ1-5 | TRBV28 | CASTSGGLNQPQHF | TGTGCCAGCACCTCTGGGGGACTCAATCAGCCCCAGCATTTT
. | TRBD1 | TRBJ2-3 | TRBV4-3 | CASSQEWDRVLTDTQYF | TGCGCCAGCAGCCAAGAATGGGACAGAGTCCTCACAGATACGCAGTATTTT
. | TRBD2 | TRBJ2-1 | TRBV18 | CASSPLPTSVGYNEQFF | TGTGCCAGCTCACCATTGCCTACTAGCGTGGGTTACAATGAGCAGTTCTTC
. | TRBD1 | TRBJ1-2 | TRBV19 | CASSIDRVGDYGYTF | TGTGCCAGTAGTATCGACAGGGTGGGGGACTATGGCTACACCTTC
. | TRBD2 | TRBJ2-1 | TRBV10-3 | CAIRVHRNSGGANEQFF | TGTGCCATCAGAGTTCATCGGAATAGCGGGGGGGCAAATGAGCAGTTCTTC
once | . | TRBJ1-2 | TRBV5-1 | CASSIGGRIFGGYTF | TGCGCCAGCAGCATCGGAGGACGGATATTCGGTGGCTACACCTTC
. | . | TRBJ1-1 | TRBV6-5 | CASSPREGWNTEAFF | TGTGCCAGCAGTCCAAGAGAGGGATGGAACACTGAAGCTTTCTTT
few | TRBD1 | TRBJ2-2 | TRBV7-9 | CASSLRGLSTGELFF | TGTGCCAGCAGCTTAAGGGGGCTGAGCACCGGGGAGCTGTTTTTT
. | . | TRBJ2-2 | TRBV7-2 | CASSLRENTGELFF | TGTGCCAGCAGCTTACGGGAGAACACCGGGGAGCTGTTTTTT
. | . | TRBJ1-2 | TRBV6-1 | CASSEGPGYYGYTF | TGTGCCAGCAGTGAAGGCCCGGGATACTATGGCTACACCTTC
. | . | TRBJ1-3 | TRBV9 | CASSVLQERNTIYF | TGTGCCAGCAGCGTCCTACAGGAAAGAAACACCATATATTTT
. | . | TRBJ1-5 | TRBV3-1/TRBV3-2 | CASSPGNQPQHF | TGTGCCAGCAGCCCCGGGAATCAGCCCCAGCATTTT
. | . | TRBJ1-1 | TRBV2 | CASSDRARNTEAFF | TGTGCCAGCAGTGACAGGGCAAGGAACACTGAAGCTTTCTTT
. | . | TRBJ2-2 | TRBV4-2 | CASSQGQNTGELFF | TGTGCCAGCAGCCAAGGACAGAACACCGGGGAGCTGTTTTTT
. | . | TRBJ1-2 | TRBV6-5 | CASSYSRGITYGYTF | TGTGCCAGCAGTTACTCTCGGGGGATAACTTATGGCTACACCTTC
. | TRBD1 | TRBJ1-5 | TRBV6-1 | CASSEDRGQHF | TGTGCCAGCAGTGAGGACAGGGGCCAGCATTTT
. | TRBD1 | TRBJ2-7 | TRBV6-2/TRBV6-3 | CASSERTGNYEQYF | TGTGCCAGCAGCGAAAGGACAGGAAATTACGAGCAGTACTTC
. | . | TRBJ2-7 | TRBV7-9 | CASSFKDKRYEQYF | TGTGCCAGCAGTTTTAAGGACAAACGATACGAGCAGTACTTC
. | . | TRBJ2-5 | TRBV19 | CASSSDSQETQYF | TGTGCCAGTAGTTCGGACAGTCAAGAGACCCAGTACTTC
. | . | TRBJ2-1 | TRBV18 | CASSPLQGNEQFF | TGTGCCAGCTCACCTTTACAGGGCAATGAGCAGTTCTTC
. | . | TRBJ1-3 | TRBV3-1/TRBV3-2 | CASSQARLSGNTIYF | TGTGCCAGCAGCCAAGCCAGGCTCTCTGGAAACACCATATATTTT
. | TRBD1 | TRBJ2-5 | TRBV7-2 | CASSLARGFETQYF | TGTGCCAGCAGCTTAGCCAGGGGGTTTGAGACCCAGTACTTC
once | . | TRBJ1-1 | TRBV7-2 | CASSTIAGVSEAFF | TGTGCCAGCAGCACCATCGCAGGGGTCTCTGAAGCTTTCTTT
. | TRBD1 | TRBJ1-4 | TRBV4-1 | CASSPNPGQSNEKLFF | TGCGCCAGCAGCCCGAATCCGGGACAGTCTAATGAAAAACTGTTTTTT
. | . | TRBJ2-7 | TRBV30 | CAWDRGSYEQYF | TGTGCCTGGGACCGGGGGTCCTACGAGCAGTACTTC
. | . | TRBJ1-2 | TRBV5-6 | CASSFNRANYGYTF | TGTGCCAGCAGCTTTAACAGGGCTAACTATGGCTACACCTTC
. | . | TRBJ1-1 | TRBV21-1 | CASSFPPAGMNTEAFF | TGTGCCAGCAGTTTCCCCCCCGCAGGGATGAACACTGAAGCTTTCTTT
. | . | TRBJ2-1 | TRBV7-8 | CASAWGRAGAISYNEQFF | TGTGCCAGCGCATGGGGGAGGGCAGGGGCCATTTCCTACAATGAGCAGTTCTTC
. | TRBD1 | TRBJ1-6 | TRBV2 | CASSETGRYNSPLHF | TGTGCCAGCAGTGAGACAGGGCGATACAATTCACCCCTCCACTTT